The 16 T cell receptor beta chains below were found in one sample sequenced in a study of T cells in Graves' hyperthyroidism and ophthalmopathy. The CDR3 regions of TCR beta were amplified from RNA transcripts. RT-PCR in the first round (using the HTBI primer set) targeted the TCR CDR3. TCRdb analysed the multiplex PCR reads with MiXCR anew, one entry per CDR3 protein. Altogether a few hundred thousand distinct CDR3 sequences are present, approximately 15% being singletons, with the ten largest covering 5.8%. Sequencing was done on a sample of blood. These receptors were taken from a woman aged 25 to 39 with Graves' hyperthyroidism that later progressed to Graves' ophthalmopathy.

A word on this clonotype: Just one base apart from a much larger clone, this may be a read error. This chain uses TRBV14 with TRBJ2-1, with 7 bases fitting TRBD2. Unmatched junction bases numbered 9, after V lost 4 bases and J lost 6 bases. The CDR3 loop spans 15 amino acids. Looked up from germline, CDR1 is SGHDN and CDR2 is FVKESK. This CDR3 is CASSPGTTWINEQFF. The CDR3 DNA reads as TGTGCCAGCAGCCCTGGGACTACCTGGATCAATGAGCAGTTCTTC. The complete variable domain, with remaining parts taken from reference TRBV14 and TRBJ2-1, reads EAGVTQFPSHSVIEKGQTVTLRCDPISGHDNLYWYRRVMGKEIKFLLHFVKESKQDESGMPNNRFLAERTGGTYSTLKVQPAELEDSGVYFCASSPGTTWINEQFFGPGTRLTVL.

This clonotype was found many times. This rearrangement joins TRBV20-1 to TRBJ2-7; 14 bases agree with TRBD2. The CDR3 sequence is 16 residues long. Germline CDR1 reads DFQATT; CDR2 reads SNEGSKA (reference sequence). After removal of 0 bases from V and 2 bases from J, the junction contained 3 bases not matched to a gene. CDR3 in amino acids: CSARDETSGRAYEQYF. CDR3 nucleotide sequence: TGCAGTGCTAGAGACGAGACTAGCGGGAGGGCCTACGAGCAGTACTTC.

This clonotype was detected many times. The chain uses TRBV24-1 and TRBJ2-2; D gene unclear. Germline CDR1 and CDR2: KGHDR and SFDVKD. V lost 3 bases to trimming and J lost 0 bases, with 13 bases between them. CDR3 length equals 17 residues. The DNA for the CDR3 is TGTGCCACCAGTGATGTCTGGGCAGATTCGAACACCGGGGAGCTGTTTTTT. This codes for CATSDVWADSNTGELFF.

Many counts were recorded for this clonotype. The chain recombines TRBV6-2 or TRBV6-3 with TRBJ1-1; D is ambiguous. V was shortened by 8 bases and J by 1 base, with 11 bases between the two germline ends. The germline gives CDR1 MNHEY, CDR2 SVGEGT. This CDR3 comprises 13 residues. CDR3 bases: TGTGCCAGCTTTTATGGGGAGAACACTGAAGCTTTCTTT. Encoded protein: CASFYGENTEAFF.

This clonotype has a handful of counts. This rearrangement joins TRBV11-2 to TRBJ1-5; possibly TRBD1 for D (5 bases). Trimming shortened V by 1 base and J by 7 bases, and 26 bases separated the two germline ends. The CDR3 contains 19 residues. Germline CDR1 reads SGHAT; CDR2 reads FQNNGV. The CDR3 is CASSLVDIRGTGVVQPQHF. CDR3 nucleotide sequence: TGTGCCAGCAGCTTAGTAGATATTAGGGGCACGGGAGTGGTACAGCCCCAGCATTTT.

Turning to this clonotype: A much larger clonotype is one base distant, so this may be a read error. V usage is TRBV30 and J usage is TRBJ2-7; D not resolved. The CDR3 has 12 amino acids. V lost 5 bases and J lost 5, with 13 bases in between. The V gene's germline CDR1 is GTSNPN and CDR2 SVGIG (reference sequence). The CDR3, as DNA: TGTGCCTGGTGTGAGGAAGGCCACGAGCAGTACTTC. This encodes CAWCEEGHEQYF.

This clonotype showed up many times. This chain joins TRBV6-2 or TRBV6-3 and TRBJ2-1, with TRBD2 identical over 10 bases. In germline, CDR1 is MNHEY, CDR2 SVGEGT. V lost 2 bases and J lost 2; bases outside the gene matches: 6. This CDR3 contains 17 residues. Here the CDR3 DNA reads TGTGCCAGCAGTTACAGAGCTAGCGGGAGCCCCTACAATGAGCAGTTCTTC. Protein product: CASSYRASGSPYNEQFF.

As DNA, the CDR3 is TGTGCCAGCATCCGGGCCACCGAGCAGTACTTC. It specifies CASIRATEQYF. The rearrangement links TRBV28 to TRBJ2-7; D remains ambiguous. Germline V gives CDR1 MDHEN, CDR2 SYDVKM. The ends were cut back, 7 bases at V and 6 bases at J, with 10 bases in the middle. This CDR3 spans 11 amino acids.

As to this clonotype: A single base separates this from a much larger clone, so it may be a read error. CDR3 region: CASSLRDRTLAKNIQYF. DNA for the CDR3: TGTGCCAGCAGCCTCCGGGACAGGACTCTAGCCAAAAACATTCAGTACTTC. This rearrangement joins TRBV11-2 to TRBJ2-4, with 8 bases matching TRBD1. The CDR3 consists of 17 residues. J lost 0 bases, V lost 5 bases, and 9 bases had no gene match. Germline V gene lookup returns CDR1 SGHAT and CDR2 FQNNGV.

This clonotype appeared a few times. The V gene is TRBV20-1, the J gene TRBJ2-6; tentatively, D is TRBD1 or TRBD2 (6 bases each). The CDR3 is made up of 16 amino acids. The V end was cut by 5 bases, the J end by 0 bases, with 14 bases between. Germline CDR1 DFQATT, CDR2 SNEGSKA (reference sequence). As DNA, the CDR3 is TGCAGTGCTGATGGAGGGGGACTCTCTGGGGCCAACGTCCTGACTTTC. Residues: CSADGGGLSGANVLTF.

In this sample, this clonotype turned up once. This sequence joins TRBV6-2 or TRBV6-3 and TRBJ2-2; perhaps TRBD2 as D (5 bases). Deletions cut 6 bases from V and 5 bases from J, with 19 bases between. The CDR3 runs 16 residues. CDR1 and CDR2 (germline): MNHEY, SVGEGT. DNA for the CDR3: TGTGCCAGCAGATTCCTAGCTCCAAGGGTGACCGGGGAGCTGTTTTTT. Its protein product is CASRFLAPRVTGELFF.

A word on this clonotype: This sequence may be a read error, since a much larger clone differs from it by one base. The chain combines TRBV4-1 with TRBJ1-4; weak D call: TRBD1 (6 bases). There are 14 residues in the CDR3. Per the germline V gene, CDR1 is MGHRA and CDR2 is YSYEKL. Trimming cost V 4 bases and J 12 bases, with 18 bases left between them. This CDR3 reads CASSLNREGEELFF. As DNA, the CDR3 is TGCGCCAGCAGCCTTAACAGGGAGGGAGAAGAACTGTTTTTT.

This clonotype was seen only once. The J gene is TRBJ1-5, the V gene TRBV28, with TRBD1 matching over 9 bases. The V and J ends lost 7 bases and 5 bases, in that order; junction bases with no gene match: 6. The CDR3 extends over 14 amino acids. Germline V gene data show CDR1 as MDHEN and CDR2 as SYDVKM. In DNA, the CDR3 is TGTGCCAGCAATACAGGGGGCAAGTATCAGCCCCAGCATTTT. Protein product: CASNTGGKYQPQHF.

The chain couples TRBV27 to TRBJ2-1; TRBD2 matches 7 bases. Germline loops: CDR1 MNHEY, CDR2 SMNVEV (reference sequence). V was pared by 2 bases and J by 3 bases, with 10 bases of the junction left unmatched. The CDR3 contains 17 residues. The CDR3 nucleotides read TGTGCCAGCAGTTTAGGGCTAGCGGATTCTTTCTACAATGAGCAGTTCTTC. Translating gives CASSLGLADSFYNEQFF.

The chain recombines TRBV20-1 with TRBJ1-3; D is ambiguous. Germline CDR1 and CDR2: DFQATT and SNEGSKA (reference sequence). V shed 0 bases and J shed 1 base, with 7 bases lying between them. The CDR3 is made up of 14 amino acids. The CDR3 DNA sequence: TGCAGTGCTAGAGATACCACATCTGGAAACACCATATATTTT. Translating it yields CSARDTTSGNTIYF.

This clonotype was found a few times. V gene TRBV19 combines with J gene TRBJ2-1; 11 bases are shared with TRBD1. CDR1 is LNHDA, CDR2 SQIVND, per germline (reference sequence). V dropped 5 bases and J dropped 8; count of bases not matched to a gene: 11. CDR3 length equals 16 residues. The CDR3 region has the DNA TGTGCCAGTAGTTCCACCGGGACAGGGGGTTTCGATGAGCAGTTCTTC. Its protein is CASSSTGTGGFDEQFF.